The 20 T cell receptor beta chains below were found in one sample sequenced in a study of blood T cell repertoires in COVID-19. Profiling relied on immunoSEQ multiplex PCR, and the TCRdb table lists in-frame clones only, not all of them. Found here are 200,000 to 250,000 clones, roughly 90% of them singletons; the top ten hold over 4%. Specimen: PBMCs or T cells enriched from blood (not recorded which). These receptors came from a woman in her thirties who had recovered from COVID-19.

This clone was detected only once. This chain uses TRBV7-2 with TRBJ2-5; tentatively, D is TRBD2 (5 bases). The CDR3 totals 15 residues. V lost 4 bases and J lost 2, with 14 bases in between. CDR1 SGHTA and CDR2 FQGNSA come from the germline V gene. CDR3 region: CASSSSSGAQETQYF. The CDR3 DNA sequence: TGTGCCAGCAGCTCGTCCAGCGGAGCGCAAGAGACCCAGTACTTC.

A remark on this clone: The junction differs from germline at one of its ends, possibly a read error. This chain connects TRBV7-7 to TRBJ1-2; the match to TRBD1 covers 7 bases. Per germline, CDR1 SSHAT and CDR2 FNYEAQ (reference sequence). The CDR3 sequence is 15 residues long. CDR3 in amino acids: CASSTWTGPRYGYTF. CDR3 sequence (DNA): TGTGCTAGCAGCACTTGGACAGGTCCTCGCTATGGCTACACCTTC. Supplemented by reference TRBV7-7 and TRBJ1-2, the full variable domain reads GAGVSQSPRYKVTKRGQDVTLRCDPISSHATLYWYQQALGQGPEFLTYFNYEAQPDKSGLPSDRFSAERPEGSISTLTIQRTEQRDSAMYRCASSTWTGPRYGYTFGSGTRLTVV.

The chain combines TRBV29-1 with TRBJ1-1; TRBD1 might be the D (5 bases). Germline loops: CDR1 SQVTM, CDR2 ANQGSEA. The CDR3 is 13 residues long. V lost 2 bases and J 3 bases, leaving 10 bases between the germline ends. CDR3 bases: TGCAGCGTTGAATATGGGGGGTACACTGAAGCTTTCTTT. Its protein is CSVEYGGYTEAFF.

The chain's CDR3 is CASSEPGQRNGYGYTF. The DNA for the CDR3 is TGTGCCAGTAGCGAGCCGGGACAAAGAAACGGGTATGGCTACACCTTC. The chain has TRBV19 and TRBJ1-2; tentative D call: TRBD1 (6 bases). V was trimmed by 6 bases and J by 5 bases, leaving 22 bases between them. Germline-derived CDR1 and CDR2 are LNHDA and SQIVND (reference sequence). The CDR3 spans 16 residues.

The chain uses TRBV29-1 and TRBJ1-1, with D perhaps TRBD1 (6 bases). Germline V lookup: CDR1 SQVTM, CDR2 ANQGSEA. Trimming removed 4 bases from V and 11 bases from J, with 11 bases in between. This CDR3 region has 10 residues. Written as DNA, the CDR3 is TGCAGCGTTGGGGACATCGATGCTTTCTTT. The encoded protein is CSVGDIDAFF.

The V and J genes are TRBV28 and TRBJ2-5; D unclear. The V end was cut by 3 bases, the J end by 7 bases, with 15 bases between. Germline V CDR1 and CDR2: MDHEN, SYDVKM. The CDR3 spans 14 residues. The CDR3 nucleotides read TGTGCCAGCAGTTTTTCCAACTTGGAGAGGACCCAGTACTTC. Protein sequence: CASSFSNLERTQYF.

The V and J genes are TRBV7-9 and TRBJ2-3; 10 bases are shared with TRBD1. The V gene's germline CDR1 is SEHNR and CDR2 FQNEAQ (reference sequence). J lost 1 base, V lost 5 bases, and 3 bases had no gene match. The CDR3 totals 15 residues. The CDR3 here is CASSPTGGGTDTQYF. The CDR3 nucleotides read TGTGCCAGCAGCCCGACAGGGGGCGGCACAGATACGCAGTATTTT.

This clone was detected a few times. V usage is TRBV6-4 and J usage is TRBJ1-3; the match to TRBD1 covers 9 bases. Per the germline V gene, CDR1 is MRHNA and CDR2 is SNTAGT. V dropped 6 bases and J dropped 3; count of bases not matched to a gene: 18. The CDR3 is 19 residues long. The CDR3 nucleotides are TGTGCCAGCAGACACCTCCGTCCCGGGACAGGGAACCATGGAAACACCATATATTTT. This translates into CASRHLRPGTGNHGNTIYF.

This chain connects TRBV5-1 to TRBJ1-2, with a weak D call TRBD1 (5 bases). The germline gives CDR1 SGHRS, CDR2 YFSETQ. The CDR3 covers 15 residues. With 0 bases removed from V and 6 bases from J, the gap between germline ends came to 15 bases. CDR3 region: CASSLAAGQADGYTF. In nucleotides, the CDR3 is TGCGCCAGCAGCTTGGCCGCGGGGCAGGCTGATGGCTACACCTTC.

The genes are TRBV7-2 and TRBJ2-1; 8 positions agree with TRBD2. The V segment lost 5 bases and the J segment 3 bases; nucleotides outside the gene matches: 6. Germline CDR1 and CDR2: SGHTA and FQGNSA. The CDR3 is 15 amino acids. This chain's CDR3 is CASSPQRESYNEQFF. CDR3 sequence (DNA): TGTGCCAGCAGCCCACAGCGGGAGAGCTACAATGAGCAGTTCTTC.

The V gene is TRBV5-4, the J gene TRBJ2-3; TRBD2 agrees at 11 bases. The CDR3 runs to 15 residues. Losses at the gene ends were 4 bases for V and 2 bases for J; bases not matched to a gene: 3. Per germline, CDR1 SGHNT and CDR2 YYREEE (reference sequence). The CDR3 nucleotides are TGTGCCAGCAGCCTGGGACTAGCGGCCACAGATACGCAGTATTTT. Protein sequence: CASSLGLAATDTQYF.

The chain carries TRBV18 and TRBJ2-2; D possibly corresponds to TRBD1 (5 bases). Per germline, CDR1 KGHSH and CDR2 LQKENI. Trimming pared 4 bases from V and 1 base from J, leaving 10 bases between. This CDR3 spans 15 amino acids. CDR3 DNA: TGTGCCAGCTCACGGCAAGGACAGAACACCGGGGAGCTGTTTTTT. Translated, it gives CASSRQGQNTGELFF.

The gene calls are TRBV20-1 and TRBJ1-6; D unclear. CDR3 length: 12 amino acids. V gave up 3 bases and J gave up 10 bases, with 10 bases separating them. The germline CDR1 and CDR2 sequences are DFQATT and SNEGSKA (reference sequence). The CDR3 DNA follows: TGCAGTGCTAGTAAGACGACATCACCCCTCCACTTT. This encodes CSASKTTSPLHF.

The J gene is TRBJ2-7, the V gene TRBV3-1 (or the pseudogene TRBV3-2); possible D gene TRBD2, 6 bases. Germline CDR1 reads LGHDT; CDR2 reads YNNKEL (reference sequence). V was trimmed by 2 bases and J by 0 bases, leaving 8 bases between them. The CDR3 is made up of 14 amino acids. The CDR3 DNA sequence: TGTGCCAGCAGCCAAAACGGGAGCTCCTACGAGCAGTACTTC. Protein: CASSQNGSSYEQYF.

This rearrangement joins TRBV3-1 (or the pseudogene TRBV3-2) to TRBJ2-6; no clear D gene. V gave up 4 bases and J gave up 0 bases, with 7 bases separating them. Germline V gene sequence: CDR1 LGHDT, CDR2 YNNKEL (reference sequence). The CDR3 loop spans 15 amino acids. DNA for the CDR3: TGTGCCAGCAGCCGTAGTAACTCTGGGGCCAACGTCCTGACTTTC. This encodes CASSRSNSGANVLTF.

The J gene is TRBJ2-1, the V gene TRBV5-1, with D maybe TRBD1 (6 bases). The germline V gene encodes CDR1 SGHRS and CDR2 YFSETQ. V lost 4 bases, J lost 5 bases, and 13 bases lay in between. The CDR3 spans 14 residues. CDR3 loop: CASSPQGTNNEQFF. CDR3 coding DNA: TGCGCCAGCAGCCCTCAGGGGACAAACAATGAGCAGTTCTTC.

This chain joins TRBV27 and TRBJ2-3; a possible D gene is TRBD2 (6 bases). Trimming left V 0 bases short and J 0 bases short, with 7 bases between. The CDR3 spans 15 residues. Germline V gene lookup returns CDR1 MNHEY and CDR2 SMNVEV (reference sequence). CDR3 loop: CASSLSGTSTDTQYF. CDR3 sequence (DNA): TGTGCCAGCAGTTTATCAGGGACTAGCACAGATACGCAGTATTTT.

The chain is built from TRBV10-3 and TRBJ2-7, with TRBD2 as a possible D gene (6 bases). Germline CDR1 is ENHRY and CDR2 is SYGVKD. This CDR3 contains 14 residues. Trimming stripped 9 bases from V and 2 bases from J, with 17 bases between. The CDR3 sequence: CAMKLNGGTYEQYF. CDR3 in DNA: TGTGCCATGAAGCTTAATGGGGGGACCTACGAGCAGTACTTC.

V usage is TRBV4-2 and J usage is TRBJ2-7; 7 bases fit TRBD2. The CDR3 extends over 16 amino acids. Germline loops: CDR1 LGHNA, CDR2 YNFKEQ. The J segment lost 3 bases and the V segment lost 1 base, leaving 9 bases of the junction unmatched. The CDR3 nucleotides are TGTGCCAGCAGCCAAGTATTCGGGGAGGGGTACTACGAGCAGTACTTC. Its translation: CASSQVFGEGYYEQYF.

CDR3 amino acids: CASSFPDRGVQTF. For the CDR3, the DNA is TGTGCCAGCAGTTTCCCGGACAGGGGGGTTCAGACCTTC. J is TRBJ1-2 and V is TRBV28; 10 nucleotides align to TRBD1. The CDR3 contains 13 residues. The junction had 9 bases not matched to a gene; V was cut back by 3 bases and J by 14 bases. Germline lookup yields CDR1 MDHEN and CDR2 SYDVKM.